What follows is one T cell receptor (beta chain) and its context. Terminally differentiated effector memory CD45RA+ cells were excluded from the naive CD8 cells, which were CD45RO-negative and positively selected for CCR7. None of the donors, who were healthy HIV-negative adults, had recently had acute infections or vaccinations. Germline V lookup: CDR1 SEHNR, CDR2 FQNEAQ (reference sequence). Trimming took off 5 bases at V and 4 bases at J, with 9 bases between the two ends. There are 12 residues in the CDR3. Sequencing was performed with immunoSEQ multiplex PCR; in TCRdb, only in-frame clones are kept and a portion is missing. In the table there are over 2,000,000 clones, about 93% of which are singletons. These data originate in a study of shared clonotypes between healthy human individuals. The wider study: A couple of female and a few male donors aged 18 to 49 were enrolled. CD4 naive and memory got three plates each, CD8 naive two, CD8 memory one.

Sequencing was performed on naive CD8+ T cells from PBMCs. The chain combines TRBV7-9 with TRBJ2-7; the D is unclear. The source is a man aged 18 to 35 in good health. Some clones in this sample may be carry-over from other donors' samples. CDR3 DNA: TGTGCCAGCAGCCAGAGTACATACGAGCAGTACTTC. Protein product: CASSQSTYEQYF.